This is a list of T cell receptor beta chains from one sample in a study of cytomegalovirus exposure and HLA in healthy donors. The method was immunoSEQ multiplex PCR; TCRdb's version includes in-frame clones alone and lacks a portion of them. Its clone listing holds over 120,000 clones. Sample: PBMCs. Source of these receptors: a male donor in good health and CMV-seronegative. Both conserved end residues are part of each CDR3.

V gene,J gene,CDR3 protein
TRBV5-1,TRBJ1-1,CASSLGRAEADEAFF
TRBV7-8,TRBJ1-1,CASSFDSEAFF
TRBV7-9,TRBJ2-7,CASSPLNEQYF
TRBV5-6,TRBJ1-3,CASSFTEGGNTIYF
TRBV2,TRBJ2-1,CASSEETPYNEQFF
TRBV11-2,TRBJ2-7,CASSPRRVYEQYF
TRBV28,TRBJ2-7,CASSLTSGGKYEQYF
TRBV11-2,TRBJ1-1,CASSLKGLRDREDTEAFF
TRBV11-2,TRBJ1-4,CASSLVGTGREKLFF
TRBV6-1,TRBJ2-7,CASSGSSAFSYEQYF
TRBV29-1,TRBJ2-2,CSAPGQGGTGELFF